These T cell receptor beta chains were read from a single sample in a study of shared clonotypes between healthy human individuals. Produced via immunoSEQ multiplex PCR; TCRdb's table is partial and in-frame only. The repertoire has roughly 2,300,000 clones, roughly 92% of them found once; the top ten carry approximately 0.41%. Specimen: naive CD4+ T cells from PBMCs. These receptors originate from a man aged 18 to 35 in good health. Some clones in this sample may be carry-over from other donors' samples. The CDR3 runs from the conserved cysteine through the conserved F or W. Each record gives: J gene, V gene, clone size, CDR3 length, D gene, CDR3 DNA, CDR3 protein. The D gene is left open where the match is weak. Clone size, where shown, is once, few, many, or a class for clones that have expanded.

>TRBJ1-1|TRBV14|NA|13|NA
TGTGCCAGCAGCCAGACCCGGAACACTGAAGCTTTCTTT
CASSQTRNTEAFF
>TRBJ1-3|TRBV7-6|once|16|NA
TGTGCCAGCAGCTTAACGTGGCGGAGCTCTGGAAACACCATATATTTT
CASSLTWRSSGNTIYF
>TRBJ1-4|TRBV6-5|NA|15|NA
TGTGCCAGCAGCAGGAAAAGGGGGACTAATGAAAAACTGTTTTTT
CASSRKRGTNEKLFF
>TRBJ2-7|TRBV7-9|NA|13|NA
TGTGCCAGCAGCCACCAGGATACCTACGAGCAGTACTTC
CASSHQDTYEQYF
>TRBJ1-2|TRBV6-5|once|14|NA
TGTGCCAGCAGCCAGGCGCAGACTTACTATGGCTACACCTTC
CASSQAQTYYGYTF
>TRBJ2-5|TRBV6-5|NA|14|NA
TGTGCCAGCAGCCAGGGACGGAACCAAGAGACCCAGTACTTC
CASSQGRNQETQYF
>TRBJ2-3|TRBV11-3|NA|16|TRBD2
TGTGCCAGCAGCTTACCTCTAGCGGGGGGACTTGATACGCAGTATTTT
CASSLPLAGGLDTQYF
>TRBJ1-5|TRBV13|NA|21|NA
TGTGCCAGCAGCTTACAGGGCCGACCGGACAGACCTGTATATGGCAATCAGCCCCAGCATTTT
CASSLQGRPDRPVYGNQPQHF
>TRBJ1-2|TRBV5-1|NA|16|NA
TGCGCCAGCAGACCCGTATTCCGGGGGGCGAGCTATGGCTACACCTTC
CASRPVFRGASYGYTF
>TRBJ2-7|TRBV28|NA|14|NA
TGTGCCAGCAGTTTATGGGAGGGGATCTACGAGCAGTACTTC
CASSLWEGIYEQYF
>TRBJ2-7|TRBV5-6|NA|14|NA
TGTGCCAGCAGCTTGGAACAGGGTCTCGGCGAGCAGTACTTC
CASSLEQGLGEQYF
>TRBJ2-3|TRBV5-4|NA|14|NA
TGTGCCAGCAGCTTGGTGGCTAGCACAGATACGCAGTATTTT
CASSLVASTDTQYF
>TRBJ2-7|TRBV27|NA|15|TRBD2
TGTGCCAGCAGTTTAGTCGCGGGAGGGCCCGGCGAGCAGTACTTC
CASSLVAGGPGEQYF
>TRBJ1-1|TRBV30|once|12|NA
TGTGCCGCAGGGACTAGGAACACTGAAGCTTTCTTT
CAAGTRNTEAFF
>TRBJ1-1|TRBV5-1|NA|14|NA
TGCGCCAGCAGATCAAACACAGGGTCGGCTGAAGCTTTCTTT
CASRSNTGSAEAFF
>TRBJ1-3|TRBV28|NA|14|NA
TGTGCCAGCACCCCGGGCGGGGCTGGAAACACCATATATTTT
CASTPGGAGNTIYF
>TRBJ2-1|TRBV4-1|NA|16|NA
TGCGCCAGCAGCCAAGATCCTCGGGAGACTTACAATGAGCAGTTCTTC
CASSQDPRETYNEQFF
>TRBJ1-1|TRBV2|NA|16|TRBD1
TGTGCCAGCAGTCGCAGTCAACAGGGGGGTGGCACTGAAGCTTTCTTT
CASSRSQQGGGTEAFF
>TRBJ1-2|TRBV5-4|NA|12|NA
TGTGCCAGCAGCTTGGCCGACGACGGCTACACCTTC
CASSLADDGYTF
>TRBJ2-1|TRBV11-1|NA|14|NA
TGTGCCAGCAGCCCCCAAGTAGCGTCCCATGAGCAGTTCTTC
CASSPQVASHEQFF
>TRBJ2-5|TRBV30|NA|16|TRBD2
TGTGCCTGGGGACAGGGACTAGCGGGAGGGAAAGAGACCCAGTACTTC
CAWGQGLAGGKETQYF
>TRBJ2-2|TRBV7-3|few|12|NA
TGTGCCAGCAGCTTGAACACCGGGGAGCTGTTTTTT
CASSLNTGELFF
>TRBJ1-3|TRBV6-5|NA|15|TRBD1
TGTGCCAGCAGTTACTCCCGGACAGGTGGAAACACCATATATTTT
CASSYSRTGGNTIYF
>TRBJ1-5|TRBV27|NA|15|NA
TGTGCCAGCAGGTCTAGGGGCGGAGGCAATCAGCCCCAGCATTTT
CASRSRGGGNQPQHF
>TRBJ2-7|TRBV6-1|NA|15|NA
TGTGCCAGCAGAAAGCTCCCCTGGGTAGACTACGAGCAGTACTTC
CASRKLPWVDYEQYF
>TRBJ1-2|TRBV6-6|NA|14|NA
TGTGCCAGCAGCTCCCCGCCGGATCTCTATGGCTACACCTTC
CASSSPPDLYGYTF
>TRBJ2-7|TRBV2|NA|15|NA
TGTGCCAGCAGTGAAGCGGGCCGTGCATACTACGAGCAGTACTTC
CASSEAGRAYYEQYF
>TRBJ2-7|TRBV5-4|NA|15|NA
TGTGCCAGCGCGCCACAGAGCGCGGGGACGGGGGAGCAGTACTTC
CASAPQSAGTGEQYF
>TRBJ1-2|TRBV4-2|NA|17|NA
TGTGCCAGCAGCCAACAAGGGGGTGCCCCGCTAAGCTATGGCTACACCTTC
CASSQQGGAPLSYGYTF
>TRBJ1-5|TRBV7-2|NA|15|NA
TGTGCCAGCAGCTTACTTCCGGGGTGGGCTCAGCCCCAGCATTTT
CASSLLPGWAQPQHF
>TRBJ1-2|TRBV20-1|NA|10|NA
TGCAGGACTGCCGCGGATGGCTACACCTTC
CRTAADGYTF
>TRBJ1-2|TRBV18|NA|14|NA
TGTGCCAGCTCGCCGGCGAGGGTGGATTATGGCTACACCTTC
CASSPARVDYGYTF
>TRBJ2-1|TRBV14|NA|13|TRBD1
TGTGCCAGTTCAACAGGGGTTTACGGTGAGCAGTTCTTC
CASSTGVYGEQFF
>TRBJ1-2|TRBV6-5|NA|15|TRBD1
TGTGCCAGCAGATACAATCGGGACAGGTTCTATGGCTACACCTTC
CASRYNRDRFYGYTF
>TRBJ2-7|TRBV27|NA|16|TRBD2
TGTGCCAGCAGTTTTAGGACTAGCGGGAGTTGGTACGAGCAGTACTTC
CASSFRTSGSWYEQYF
>TRBJ2-2|TRBV9|NA|16|NA
TGTGCCAGCAGCGTAGCCTCCAGGGGGAACACCGGGGAGCTGTTTTTT
CASSVASRGNTGELFF
>TRBJ1-1|TRBV7-3|NA|16|TRBD1
TGTGCCAGCAGCTCGACCGGGACAGGGAGACACACTGAAGCTTTCTTT
CASSSTGTGRHTEAFF
>TRBJ1-2|TRBV14|NA|16|TRBD1
TGTGCCAGCAGCCCAACGGGACAGGGAACTAACTATGGCTACACCTTC
CASSPTGQGTNYGYTF
>TRBJ2-7|TRBV18|NA|17|NA
TGTGCCAGCTCACCGCTACTTTTGTCCGGGACACCCTACGAGCAGTACTTC
CASSPLLLSGTPYEQYF
>TRBJ2-3|TRBV18|NA|13|NA
TGTGCCAGCTCACAGACCGTCCGAGATACGCAGTATTTT
CASSQTVRDTQYF
>TRBJ1-5|TRBV28|NA|14|NA
TGTGCCAGCAGTCCCGCAGGGGGCAATCAGCCCCAGCATTTT
CASSPAGGNQPQHF